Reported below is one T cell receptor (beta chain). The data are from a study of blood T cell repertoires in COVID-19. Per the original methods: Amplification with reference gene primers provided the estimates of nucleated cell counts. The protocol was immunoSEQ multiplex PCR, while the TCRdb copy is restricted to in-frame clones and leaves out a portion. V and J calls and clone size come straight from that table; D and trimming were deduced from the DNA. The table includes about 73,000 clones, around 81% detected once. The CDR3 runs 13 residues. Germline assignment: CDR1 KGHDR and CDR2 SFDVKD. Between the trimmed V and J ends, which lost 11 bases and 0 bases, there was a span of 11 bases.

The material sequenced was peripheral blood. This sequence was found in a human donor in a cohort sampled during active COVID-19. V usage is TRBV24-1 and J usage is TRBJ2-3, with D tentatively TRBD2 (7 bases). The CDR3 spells CAIGGGSTDTQYF. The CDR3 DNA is TGTGCCATAGGGGGAGGGAGCACAGATACGCAGTATTTT.